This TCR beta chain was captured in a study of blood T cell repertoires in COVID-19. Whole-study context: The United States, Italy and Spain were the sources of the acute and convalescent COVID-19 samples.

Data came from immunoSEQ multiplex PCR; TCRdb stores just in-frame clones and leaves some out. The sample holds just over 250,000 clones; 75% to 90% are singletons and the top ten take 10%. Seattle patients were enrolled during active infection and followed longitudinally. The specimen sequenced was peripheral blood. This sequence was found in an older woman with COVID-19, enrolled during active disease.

CDR3 nucleotide sequence: TGCGCCAGCAGCTTGTCCCCAGGGGAAACTGAAGCTTTCTTT. This encodes CASSLSPGETEAFF. This chain connects TRBV5-1 to TRBJ1-1; D is perhaps TRBD1 (6 bases). The CDR3 runs 14 residues. The germline V gene encodes CDR1 SGHRS and CDR2 YFSETQ. V was clipped by 1 base and J by 5 bases, with 12 bases between them.